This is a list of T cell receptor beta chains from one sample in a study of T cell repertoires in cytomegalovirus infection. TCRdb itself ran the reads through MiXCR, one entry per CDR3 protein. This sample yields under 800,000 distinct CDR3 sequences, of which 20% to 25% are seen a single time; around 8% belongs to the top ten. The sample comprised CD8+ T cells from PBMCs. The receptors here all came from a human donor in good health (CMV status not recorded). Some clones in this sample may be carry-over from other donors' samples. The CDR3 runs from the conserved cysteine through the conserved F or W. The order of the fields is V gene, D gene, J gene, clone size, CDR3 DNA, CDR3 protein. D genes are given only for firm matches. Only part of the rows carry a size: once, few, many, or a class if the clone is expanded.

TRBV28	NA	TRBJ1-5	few	TGTGCCAACAGTTTGCATAACAGCAATCAGCCCCAGCATTTT	CANSLHNSNQPQHF
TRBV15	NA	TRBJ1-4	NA	TGTGCCACCAGCAGACATACTGAAAAACTGTTTTTT	CATSRHTEKLFF
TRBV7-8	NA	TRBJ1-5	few	TGTGCCAGCAGCTTAGATCTAGGGAGCAATCAGCCCCAGCATTTT	CASSLDLGSNQPQHF
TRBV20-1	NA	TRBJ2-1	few	TGCAGTGCTAGAGATCTGGAGCAGAATGAGCAGTTCTTC	CSARDLEQNEQFF
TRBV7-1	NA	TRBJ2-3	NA	TGTGCCAACAGCTCAACAGGGTGGGGACTCACAGATACGCAGTATTTT	CANSSTGWGLTDTQYF
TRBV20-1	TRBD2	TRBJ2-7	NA	TGCAGTGCTAGACCACCTAGCGGGGGAGCCTACGAGCAGTACTTC	CSARPPSGGAYEQYF
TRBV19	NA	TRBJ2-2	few	TGTGCCAGTAGGAGCGAACCGGAGCTGTTTTTT	CASRSEPELFF
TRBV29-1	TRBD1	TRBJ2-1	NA	TGCAGCGACAGGGGCCCCTACAATGAGCAGTTCTTC	CSDRGPYNEQFF
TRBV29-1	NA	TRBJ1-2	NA	TGCAGCGTCCTACGGACAGATGGCTACACCTTC	CSVLRTDGYTF
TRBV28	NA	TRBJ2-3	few	TGTGCCAGCAGTTTATTCGTGGGAGCTGTTGCGGATACGCAGTATTTT	CASSLFVGAVADTQYF
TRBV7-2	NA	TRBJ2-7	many	TGTGCCAGCAGCTCGGACAGTTTCTTGTACGAGCAGTACTTC	CASSSDSFLYEQYF
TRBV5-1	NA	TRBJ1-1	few	TGCGCCAGCAGCCCCGATCCGGGAGTGGGGAATGAAGCTTTCTTT	CASSPDPGVGNEAFF
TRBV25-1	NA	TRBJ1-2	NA	TGTGCCAGCAAGCTCAATAACAGGGAAGGCTACACCTTC	CASKLNNREGYTF
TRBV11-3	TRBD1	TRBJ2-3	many	TGTGCCAGCAGCTCCCGGGACAGCGACACAGATACGCAGTATTTT	CASSSRDSDTDTQYF
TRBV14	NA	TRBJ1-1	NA	TGTGCCAGCAGCCGGCCTGGCTTGGAAGCTTTCTTT	CASSRPGLEAFF
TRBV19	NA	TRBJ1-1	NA	TGTGCCAGTAGCAAATTCGGGACGGGGAACACTGAAGCTTTCTTT	CASSKFGTGNTEAFF
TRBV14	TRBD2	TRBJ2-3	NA	TGTGCCAGCAGCCAAGATTTTGCGGGGGTGGGGGATACGCAGTATTTT	CASSQDFAGVGDTQYF
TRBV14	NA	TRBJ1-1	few	TGTGCCAGTAGCCAACGACTCGCAGGGAAACTAAACACTGAAGCTTTCTTT	CASSQRLAGKLNTEAFF
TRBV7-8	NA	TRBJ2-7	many	TGTGCCAGCAGCCCACTGGCCGGGACGAACGAGCAGTACTTC	CASSPLAGTNEQYF
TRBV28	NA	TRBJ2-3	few	TGTGCCAGCAGTACCCGGGACACCGGTCTCCCAGATACGCAGTATTTT	CASSTRDTGLPDTQYF
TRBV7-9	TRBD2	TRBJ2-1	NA	TGTGCCAGCAGCTTAGGGTACAGCGGGGATAATGAGCAGTTCTTC	CASSLGYSGDNEQFF
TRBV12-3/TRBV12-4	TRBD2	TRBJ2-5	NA	TGTGCCAACAGTTCCCTAGCGGGGCAAGAGACCCAGTACTTC	CANSSLAGQETQYF
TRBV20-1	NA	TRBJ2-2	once	TGCAGTGTTACACAGGAGTTAAACACCGGGGAGCTGTTTTTT	CSVTQELNTGELFF
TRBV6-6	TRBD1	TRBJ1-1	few	TGTGCCAGCAGCCCCAGGGGGCTCTATGTGAACACTGAAGCTTTCTTT	CASSPRGLYVNTEAFF
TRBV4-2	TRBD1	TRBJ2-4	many	TGTGCCAGCAGCCAAGGGACAGGGAAAAACATTCAGTACTTC	CASSQGTGKNIQYF
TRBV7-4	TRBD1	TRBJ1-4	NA	TGTGCCAGCAGCCCTTCTAGGGGGCCGGAGGAAAAACTGTTTTTT	CASSPSRGPEEKLFF
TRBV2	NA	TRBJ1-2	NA	TGTGCCAGCATTCAGGGGAACTATGGCTACACCTTC	CASIQGNYGYTF
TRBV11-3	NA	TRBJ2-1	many	TGTGCCAGCAGCCTAGGGGGTCGTAGGGTTGATGAGAATGAGCAGTTCTTC	CASSLGGRRVDENEQFF
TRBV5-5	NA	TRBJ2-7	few	TGTGCCAGCAGATTCCTGACAGACTCCTACGAGCAGTACTTC	CASRFLTDSYEQYF
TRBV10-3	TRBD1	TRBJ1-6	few	TGTGCCATCAGTGAGGAACAGGGGGCTGATCAGAATTCACCCCTCCACTTT	CAISEEQGADQNSPLHF
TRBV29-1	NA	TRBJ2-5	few	TGCAGCGACTCCACCGGGCCCAGAGGGGAGACCCAGTACTTC	CSDSTGPRGETQYF
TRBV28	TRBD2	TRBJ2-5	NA	TGTGCCAGCAGTTTAAGTCGGGGGGGACGGGAGACCCAGTACTTC	CASSLSRGGRETQYF
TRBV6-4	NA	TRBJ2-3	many	TGTGCCAGCAGTGACTGGGGGGCCACCACAGATACGCAGTATTTT	CASSDWGATTDTQYF
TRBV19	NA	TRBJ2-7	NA	TGTGCCAGTGCCTCGGGGGAAGCGTCCGAGCAGTACTTC	CASASGEASEQYF
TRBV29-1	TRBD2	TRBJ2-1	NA	TGCAGCGTTGTTACGGGGGGTTTTTACAATGAGCAGTTCTTC	CSVVTGGFYNEQFF
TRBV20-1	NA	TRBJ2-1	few	TGCAGTGTCCCCGCCCATGAGCAGTTCTTC	CSVPAHEQFF
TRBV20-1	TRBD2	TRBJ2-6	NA	TGCAGTGCTAGAGATGAGAGCGGGGGCCTAAGCTCTGGGGCCAACGTCCTGACTTTC	CSARDESGGLSSGANVLTF
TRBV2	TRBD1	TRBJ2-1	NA	TGTGCCAGCAGGATCGGGACAGGGGCCAATGAGCAGTTCTTC	CASRIGTGANEQFF
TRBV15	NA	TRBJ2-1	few	TGTGCCACCAGCAGAGATATAACAGCTTCCTACAATGAGCAGTTCTTC	CATSRDITASYNEQFF
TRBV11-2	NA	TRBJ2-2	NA	TGTGCCAGCAGCTCAAGACTGAACACCGGGGAGCTGTTTTTT	CASSSRLNTGELFF
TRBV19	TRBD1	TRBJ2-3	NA	TGTGCCAGCAGACGTCTGGGACAGGGAAGGTTGGATACGCAGTATTTT	CASRRLGQGRLDTQYF
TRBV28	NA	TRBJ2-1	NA	TGTGCCAGCAGTTTTCTAGGAAGTTACAATGAGCAGTTCTTC	CASSFLGSYNEQFF
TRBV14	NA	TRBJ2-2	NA	TGTGCCAGCAGCCAATTTTACGCAAATGGACAAAACACCGGGGAGCTGTTTTTT	CASSQFYANGQNTGELFF
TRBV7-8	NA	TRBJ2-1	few	TGTGCCAGCAGTTTCACCCCGGGAGCGGTTTCCTACAATGAGCAGTTCTTC	CASSFTPGAVSYNEQFF
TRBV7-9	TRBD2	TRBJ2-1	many	TGTGCCAGCAGCGCCCGGGGACTAGCGGGGAACTCCTACAATGAGCAGTTCTTC	CASSARGLAGNSYNEQFF
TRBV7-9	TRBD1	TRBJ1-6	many	TGTGCCAGCAGCCCTCGGGGCAGGGGGAATTCACCCCTCCACTTT	CASSPRGRGNSPLHF
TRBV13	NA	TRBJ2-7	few	TGTGCCAGCAGCGGAGAGGACAGCTCCTACGAGCAGTACTTC	CASSGEDSSYEQYF
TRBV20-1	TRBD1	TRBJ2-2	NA	TGCAGTGCTGTTGGGACAGGGGGGACCGGGGAGCTGTTTTTT	CSAVGTGGTGELFF
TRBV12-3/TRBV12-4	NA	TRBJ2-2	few	TGTGCCAGCATATGGCCCACCGGGGAGCTGTTTTTT	CASIWPTGELFF
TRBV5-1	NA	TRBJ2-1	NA	TGCGCCAGCAGCTTGGCGGCAGGGTATGGTGAGCAGTTCTTC	CASSLAAGYGEQFF
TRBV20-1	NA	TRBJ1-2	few	TGCAGTGCTAGAGGTCGGGGGGCGGACTATGGCTACACCTTC	CSARGRGADYGYTF
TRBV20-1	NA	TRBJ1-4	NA	TGCAGTGCTAGAGATGGGGCAGGGGTTGCTGAAAAACTGTTTTTT	CSARDGAGVAEKLFF
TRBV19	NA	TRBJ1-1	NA	TGTGCCAGTAGTATGATTTTGGCCCTGAACACTGAAGCTTTCTTT	CASSMILALNTEAFF
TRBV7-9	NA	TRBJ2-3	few	TGTGCCAGCAGATCGGCGGCCAGCACAGATACGCAGTATTTT	CASRSAASTDTQYF
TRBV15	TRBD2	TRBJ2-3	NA	TGTGCCACCAGCAGTGGGCTAGCGGGGGTCCCCTCTAGCACAGATGCGCAGTATTTT	CATSSGLAGVPSSTDAQYF